The 14 T cell receptor beta chains presented below share a single source sample, sequenced in a study of T-cell memory formation after mild COVID-19. TCRdb reprocessed the 5' RACE reads with MiXCR, giving one entry per CDR3 protein. The repertoire holds roughly 500,000 distinct CDR3 sequences, with about a fifth as singletons. Sequencing used PBMCs or a T cell subset sorted from them (not recorded which). These receptors came from an adult woman who had mild COVID-19 (a few samples of this study predate the infection). Cell type and time point are not known.

The chain is built from TRBV28 and TRBJ2-5, with D possibly being TRBD1 (6 bases). This CDR3 is built from 14 residues. Germline CDR1 MDHEN, CDR2 SYDVKM. V was shortened by 1 base and J by 7 bases, with 13 bases between the two germline ends. This CDR3 is CASSLSGTTGTQYF. CDR3 DNA sequence: TGTGCCAGCAGTTTATCCGGGACAACGGGGACCCAGTACTTC.

The chain is built from TRBV7-2 and TRBJ2-7, with TRBD2 as a possible D gene (5 bases). The V gene's germline CDR1 is SGHTA and CDR2 FQGNSA. This CDR3 spans 14 amino acids. With 2 bases removed from V and 3 bases from J, the gap between germline ends came to 11 bases. CDR3 protein: CASSLRVGVYEQYF. CDR3 coding DNA: TGTGCCAGCAGCTTAAGGGTGGGAGTCTACGAGCAGTACTTC.

The chain joins TRBV5-1 to TRBJ2-3, with D tentatively TRBD2 (5 bases). The V and J ends lost 4 bases and 0 bases respectively, with 12 bases between them. This CDR3 has 15 residues. The germline V gene encodes CDR1 SGHRS and CDR2 YFSETQ. Written as DNA, the CDR3 is TGCGCCAGCAGCACCACGGACTCTAGCACAGATACGCAGTATTTT. Amino acids: CASSTTDSSTDTQYF.

This clonotype has at least ten counts. The gene calls are TRBV12-3 or TRBV12-4 and TRBJ1-4; D call uncertain. Trimming pared 3 bases from V and 6 bases from J, leaving 8 bases between. This CDR3 is built from 13 residues. The CDR3 here is CASSLSTDEKLFF. The CDR3, as DNA: TGTGCCAGCAGTTTGTCGACTGATGAAAAACTGTTTTTT.

The rearrangement links TRBV12-3 or TRBV12-4 to TRBJ2-1; D unresolved. The V and J ends lost 5 bases and 5 bases respectively, with 16 bases between them. CDR3 length: 15 residues. CDR3 amino acids: CASSPGRQWDNEQFF. The CDR3 DNA reads as TGTGCCAGCAGTCCCGGACGTCAGTGGGACAATGAGCAGTTCTTC.

CDR3 amino acids: CASSLVSETEAFF. The CDR3 DNA follows: TGTGCCAGCAGCTTAGTTTCCGAGACTGAAGCTTTCTTT. The gene calls are TRBV7-9 and TRBJ1-1, with D uncertain. Germline V gene data show CDR1 as SEHNR and CDR2 as FQNEAQ (reference sequence). Trimming took 1 base from V and 5 from J, leaving 8 bases between them. The CDR3 spans 13 residues.

This clonotype was seen many times. V and J are TRBV20-1 and TRBJ2-4; 8 nucleotides line up with TRBD1. Germline V gene sequence: CDR1 DFQATT, CDR2 SNEGSKA (reference sequence). This CDR3 spans 15 amino acids. V shed 3 bases and J 0 bases; nucleotides not matched to a gene: 4. The CDR3 reads CSASGQGGAKNIQYF. CDR3 bases: TGCAGTGCTAGTGGACAGGGAGGAGCCAAAAACATTCAGTACTTC.

Notes on this clonotype: Relative to the germline gene, one junction end is altered; a read error may explain this. The rearrangement uses TRBV7-7 and TRBJ2-1; D is possibly TRBD1 or TRBD2 (6 bases each). The CDR3 is 14 residues long. The germline CDR1 and CDR2 sequences are SSHAT and FNYEAQ (reference sequence). CDR3 sequence (DNA): TGTGCTAGCAGCGAGGAGGGGGCCTACAATGAGCAGTTCTTC. It translates to CASSEEGAYNEQFF.

This clonotype was counted only a few times. The chain combines TRBV4-2 with TRBJ1-5, with D perhaps matching TRBD1 (6 bases). The CDR3 is made up of 15 amino acids. The V end was cut by 1 base, the J end by 2 bases, with 9 bases between. From germline, CDR1 is LGHNA and CDR2 YNFKEQ. The CDR3 nucleotides read TGTGCCAGCAGCCAAGTCAGGGGTGGCAATCAGCCCCAGCATTTT. Translation: CASSQVRGGNQPQHF.

This clonotype has a count of ten or more. V gene TRBV5-5 combines with J gene TRBJ2-7; D might be TRBD1 (6 bases). The CDR3 loop spans 13 amino acids. Germline values: CDR1 SGHKS, CDR2 YYEKEE (reference sequence). The ends were cut back, 4 bases at V and 3 bases at J, with 11 bases in the middle. The chain's CDR3 is CASSPRQDYEQYF. Written as DNA, the CDR3 is TGTGCCAGCAGCCCTCGACAGGACTACGAGCAGTACTTC.

The chain couples TRBV6-6 to TRBJ1-5, with D maybe TRBD1 (6 bases). This CDR3 is built from 14 residues. The germline V gene encodes CDR1 MNHNY and CDR2 SVGAGI (reference sequence). V shed 8 bases and J shed 7 bases, with 18 bases lying between them. The CDR3 spells CASRAWGAGQPQHF. For the CDR3, the DNA is TGTGCCAGCCGAGCCTGGGGGGCAGGCCAGCCCCAGCATTTT.

The J gene is TRBJ2-5, the V gene TRBV6-5, with D possibly being TRBD2 (6 bases). V was shortened by 6 bases and J by 7 bases, with 21 bases between the two germline ends. Germline CDR1 and CDR2: MNHEY and SVGAGI. CDR3 length: 15 residues. CDR3 coding DNA: TGTGCCAGCAGCCGACGGGAGCTAAAGATTGGGACCCAGTACTTC. Amino acid sequence: CASSRRELKIGTQYF.

This clonotype was seen a handful of times. The chain employs TRBV19 and TRBJ1-5; 7 bases agree with TRBD1. After removal of 5 bases from V and 1 base from J, the junction contained 8 bases not matched to a gene. This CDR3 is built from 16 residues. Per germline, CDR1 LNHDA and CDR2 SQIVND (reference sequence). The CDR3 nucleotides are TGTGCCAGTAGTTTACTACAGGGGATGAGCAATCAGCCCCAGCATTTT. This translates into CASSLLQGMSNQPQHF.

This clonotype was picked up a small number of times. The CDR3, as DNA: TGTGCCAGCAGTCGTACAGGGAGGGGCTCCTACGAGCAGTACTTC. It is translated as CASSRTGRGSYEQYF. The rearrangement joins TRBV4-2 to TRBJ2-7; maybe TRBD2 (7 bases). From germline, CDR1 is LGHNA and CDR2 YNFKEQ. The CDR3 consists of 15 residues. V was pared by 6 bases and J by 0 bases, with 15 bases between.